These T cell receptor beta chains were read from a single sample in a study of CD8+ T cells in alopecia areata. The method was immunoSEQ multiplex PCR; TCRdb's version includes in-frame clones alone and lacks a portion of them. Altogether 150,000 or so clones are present, just over 65% being singletons, with the ten largest covering roughly 11%. Sequenced here: CD8+ T cells sorted from blood, sampled at week 0. The receptors were sampled from a human donor with alopecia areata. Both conserved end residues are part of each CDR3. Each record gives: CDR3 protein, CDR3 DNA, V gene, J gene, clone size, D gene. The D gene is left open where the match is weak. Clone size, where shown, is once, few, many, or a class for clones that have expanded.

CAIDDEGSGYNEQFF	TGTGCCATAGACGATGAAGGTAGCGGCTACAATGAGCAGTTCTTC	TRBV30	TRBJ2-1	.	.
CASRDGPYEQYF	TGTGCCAGCAGGGACGGACCCTACGAGCAGTACTTC	TRBV27	TRBJ2-7	.	.
CASRGTGRYEQYF	TGTGCCAGCAGAGGGACAGGGAGGTACGAGCAGTACTTC	TRBV6-5	TRBJ2-7	.	TRBD1
CASSSRASTEAFF	TGTGCCAGCAGTTCGCGGGCCAGCACTGAAGCTTTCTTT	TRBV27	TRBJ1-1	.	.
CASSTPLEGFNEQFF	TGTGCCAGTAGTACTCCCTTGGAGGGATTCAATGAGCAGTTCTTC	TRBV19	TRBJ2-1	.	.
CASSVAETYGYTF	TGTGCCAGCAGCGTAGCGGAAACCTATGGCTACACCTTC	TRBV9	TRBJ1-2	once	.
CASSQERGGWYGYTF	TGCGCCAGCAGCCAAGAAAGGGGAGGTTGGTATGGCTACACCTTC	TRBV4-1	TRBJ1-2	.	.
CASGDSSYNEQFF	TGTGCCAGCGGGGACAGCTCCTACAATGAGCAGTTCTTC	TRBV27	TRBJ2-1	few	TRBD1
CASSLPTGGRSPNYGYTF	TGTGCCAGCAGCTTGCCGACCGGGGGGCGGAGCCCTAACTATGGCTACACCTTC	TRBV5-6	TRBJ1-2	once	.
CASSNGGVYEQYF	TGTGCCAGCAGCAACGGGGGGGTTTACGAGCAGTACTTC	TRBV4-2	TRBJ2-7	.	TRBD2
CASSLDWRDTGELFF	TGTGCCAGCAGCTTAGATTGGCGTGACACCGGGGAGCTGTTTTTT	TRBV7-2	TRBJ2-2	.	.
CASRSGTGVHEQYF	TGCGCCAGCAGATCCGGGACAGGGGTACACGAGCAGTACTTC	TRBV4-1	TRBJ2-7	.	TRBD1
CASSTGVGEAFF	TGTGCCAGCAGTACAGGGGTCGGAGAAGCTTTCTTT	TRBV28	TRBJ1-1	.	TRBD1
CASGLAGWNEQFF	TGTGCCAGCGGGCTAGCGGGGTGGAATGAGCAGTTCTTC	TRBV6-5	TRBJ2-1	medium-sized	TRBD2
CASSQYRDRDYEQYF	TGTGCCAGCAGCCAATACCGGGACAGGGACTACGAGCAGTACTTC	TRBV4-2	TRBJ2-7	few	TRBD1
CAWSQGVGTEAFF	TGTGCCTGGAGCCAAGGGGTTGGTACTGAAGCTTTCTTT	TRBV30	TRBJ1-1	.	.
CASSSPGTPNTEAFF	TGTGCCAGCAGCTCCCCCGGGACACCTAACACTGAAGCTTTCTTT	TRBV7-6	TRBJ1-1	.	.
CAWREDFKETQYF	TGTGCCTGGAGAGAGGATTTCAAAGAGACCCAGTACTTC	TRBV30	TRBJ2-5	.	.
CASSQDHGSYEQYF	TGCGCCAGCAGCCAAGATCACGGCTCCTACGAGCAGTACTTC	TRBV4-1	TRBJ2-7	.	.
CSVATGTNQPQHF	TGCAGCGTGGCCACCGGGACCAATCAGCCCCAGCATTTT	TRBV29-1	TRBJ1-5	few	.
CSVVIGRRTGELFF	TGCAGCGTTGTAATCGGGCGTCGGACCGGGGAGCTGTTTTTT	TRBV29-1	TRBJ2-2	few	.
CASSPSDRANYGYTF	TGTGCCAGCAGCCCTTCGGACAGGGCAAACTATGGCTACACCTTC	TRBV27	TRBJ1-2	.	TRBD1
CASSGLNAEAFF	TGTGCCAGCAGCGGATTGAACGCTGAAGCTTTCTTT	TRBV7-9	TRBJ1-1	.	.
CASSVLGSDYEQYF	TGTGCCAGCAGTGTATTGGGTTCCGACTACGAGCAGTACTTC	TRBV2	TRBJ2-7	once	.
CASSHPDRVRNIQYF	TGTGCCAGCAGCCACCCGGACAGGGTGCGGAACATTCAGTACTTC	TRBV7-9	TRBJ2-4	.	TRBD1
CATSIPRQGDYEQYF	TGTGCCACCAGCATACCTCGACAGGGAGACTACGAGCAGTACTTC	TRBV15	TRBJ2-7	few	TRBD1
CASSLSPNTGELFF	TGTGCCAGCAGCTTATCCCCGAACACCGGGGAGCTGTTTTTT	TRBV7-3	TRBJ2-2	.	.
CASSPPGGRGPTDTQYF	TGTGCCAGCAGCCCTCCGGGGGGGCGGGGGCCCACAGATACGCAGTATTTT	TRBV27	TRBJ2-3	.	TRBD2
CASSLWGGHETQYF	TGTGCCAGCAGTTTATGGGGGGGCCACGAGACCCAGTACTTC	TRBV27	TRBJ2-5	once	.
CASSYSRAYEQYF	TGTGCCAGCAGTTACTCGAGAGCCTACGAGCAGTACTTC	TRBV6-5	TRBJ2-7	.	.
CASRPAWSSGTDTQYF	TGTGCCAGCAGGCCCGCCTGGTCATCAGGCACAGATACGCAGTATTTT	TRBV5-6	TRBJ2-3	.	.
CASSPGTGIFYGYTF	TGTGCCAGCAGCCCTGGGACAGGGATTTTCTATGGCTACACCTTC	TRBV5-6	TRBJ1-2	.	TRBD1
CAWNVVGRGLNEQYF	TGTGCCTGGAACGTCGTGGGCAGGGGGCTAAACGAGCAGTACTTC	TRBV30	TRBJ2-7	.	TRBD1
CAPGQGATDTQYF	TGTGCCCCTGGTCAGGGGGCCACAGATACGCAGTATTTT	TRBV6-6	TRBJ2-3	few	TRBD1
CASTPAGYEQYF	TGTGCCAGCACCCCGGCAGGGTACGAGCAGTACTTC	TRBV7-8	TRBJ2-7	few	.
CASSEITLAYNEQFF	TGTGCCAGCAGTGAAATTACCTTAGCATACAATGAGCAGTTCTTC	TRBV2	TRBJ2-1	.	.
CASSNGVRRYGYTF	TGTGCCAGCAGTAACGGGGTCCGGCGGTATGGCTACACCTTC	TRBV2	TRBJ1-2	.	.
CASSLEGVGSNTYEQYF	TGCGCCAGCAGCTTGGAGGGAGTGGGCTCGAATACCTACGAGCAGTACTTC	TRBV5-1	TRBJ2-7	many	.
CASSLAGRDSSYEQYF	TGTGCTAGCAGCTTAGCAGGACGGGACAGCTCCTACGAGCAGTACTTC	TRBV7-7	TRBJ2-7	.	TRBD1
CASSSTHNEQFF	TGTGCCAGCAGCTCGACACACAATGAGCAGTTCTTC	TRBV7-9	TRBJ2-1	.	.
CASQPLSGKNTGELFF	TGTGCCAGCCAACCTCTGAGCGGGAAAAACACCGGGGAGCTGTTTTTT	TRBV25-1	TRBJ2-2	few	TRBD2
CASSVGQGDYEQYF	TGTGCCAGCAGCGTAGGCCAAGGGGACTACGAGCAGTACTTC	TRBV9	TRBJ2-7	.	.
CASSYTTGAGELFF	TGTGCCAGCAGTTATACGACAGGGGCCGGGGAGCTGTTTTTT	TRBV27	TRBJ2-2	few	TRBD1
CASSLLLGELFF	TGTGCCAGCAGCTTGTTGCTCGGGGAGCTGTTTTTT	TRBV11-2	TRBJ2-2	.	.
CASSPGVRETQYF	TGTGCCAGCAGCCCAGGGGTGAGAGAGACCCAGTACTTC	TRBV11-2	TRBJ2-5	few	.
CATTLDQGISEKLFF	TGTGCCACCACCCTCGATCAGGGGATCAGTGAAAAACTGTTTTTT	TRBV15	TRBJ1-4	.	.
CASSEGQSRPHF	TGTGCCAGCAGCGAGGGACAGTCCAGACCCCACTTT	TRBV5-6	TRBJ1-6	few	TRBD1
CAWSDGTYYGYTF	TGTGCCTGGAGCGATGGGACATATTACGGCTACACCTTC	TRBV30	TRBJ1-2	.	.
CASSLKDRAIAGANVLTF	TGCGCCAGCAGCCTAAAGGACAGGGCGATAGCCGGGGCCAACGTCCTGACTTTC	TRBV4-1	TRBJ2-6	.	TRBD1
CATSRVAGQGAGELFF	TGTGCCACCAGCAGAGTTGCGGGGCAGGGGGCCGGGGAGCTGTTTTTT	TRBV15	TRBJ2-2	.	.
CASSQAKGELSYNEQFF	TGCGCCAGCAGCCAAGCTAAGGGGGAACTCTCCTACAATGAGCAGTTCTTC	TRBV4-1	TRBJ2-1	.	.
CASSLDSGLETQYF	TGCGCCAGCAGCTTGGATTCAGGGTTGGAGACCCAGTACTTC	TRBV5-1	TRBJ2-5	.	.
CATIAAGEYEQYF	TGTGCAACTATCGCGGCGGGGGAGTACGAGCAGTACTTC	TRBV7-9	TRBJ2-7	once	TRBD2
CAWSSDEKLFF	TGTGCCTGGAGTTCCGATGAAAAACTGTTTTTT	TRBV30	TRBJ1-4	once	.
CAWSAHEQFF	TGTGCCTGGAGCGCCCATGAGCAGTTCTTC	TRBV30	TRBJ2-1	.	.
CASSAGNNQDEQYF	TGTGCCAGCAGCGCGGGCAACAACCAGGACGAGCAGTACTTC	TRBV5-6	TRBJ2-7	.	.
CASSEGTSYNEQFF	TGTGCCAGCAGTGAGGGGACGTCCTACAATGAGCAGTTCTTC	TRBV5-6	TRBJ2-1	.	.
CASSLDGGRGYTF	TGTGCCAGCAGCTTAGACGGTGGTAGGGGCTACACCTTC	TRBV13	TRBJ1-2	.	.